This record concerns one TCR beta chain sequence. Germline CDR1 reads MGHDK; CDR2 reads SYGVNS. The CDR3 totals 16 residues. V shed 6 bases, J shed 4 bases, and the junction held 13 bases outside the gene matches. Libraries were prepared by immunoSEQ multiplex PCR; TCRdb keeps only in-frame clonotypes and omits some of them. The table lists 250,000 to 400,000 clones, 90% of them singletons. This sample was included in a study of blood T cell repertoires in COVID-19. About the research overall: Acute and convalescent COVID-19 samples came from the United States, Italy and Spain.

The chain links TRBV25-1 to TRBJ2-5; 8 bases agree with TRBD2. The sequence was obtained from a man aged 60 to 75 who had recovered from COVID-19. Input material: PBMCs or T cells enriched from blood (not recorded which). The CDR3 nucleotides read TGTGCCAGCAGGGAAGGCGGGACGGGAGGGGCAGAGACCCAGTACTTC. Translating it yields CASREGGTGGAETQYF.